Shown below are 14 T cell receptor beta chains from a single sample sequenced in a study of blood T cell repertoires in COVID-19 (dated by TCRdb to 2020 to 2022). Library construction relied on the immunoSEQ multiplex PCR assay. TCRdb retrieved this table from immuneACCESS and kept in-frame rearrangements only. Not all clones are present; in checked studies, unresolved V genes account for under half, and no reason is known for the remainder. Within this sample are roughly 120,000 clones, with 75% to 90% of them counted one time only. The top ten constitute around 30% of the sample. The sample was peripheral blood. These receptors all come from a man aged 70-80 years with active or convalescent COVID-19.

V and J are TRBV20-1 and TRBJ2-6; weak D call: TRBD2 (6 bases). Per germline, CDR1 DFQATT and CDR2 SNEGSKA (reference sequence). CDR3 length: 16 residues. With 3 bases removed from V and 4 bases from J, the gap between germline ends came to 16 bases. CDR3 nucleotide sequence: TGCAGTGCTAGTTTGGAGGGTGTGATGGGGGCCAACGTCCTGACTTTC. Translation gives CSASLEGVMGANVLTF.

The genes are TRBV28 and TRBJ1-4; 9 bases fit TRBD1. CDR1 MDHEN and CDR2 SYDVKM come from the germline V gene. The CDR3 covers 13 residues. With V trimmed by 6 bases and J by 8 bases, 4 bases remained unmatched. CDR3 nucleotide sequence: TGTGCCAGCAGGGGACAGGGAGTGGAAAAACTGTTTTTT. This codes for CASRGQGVEKLFF.

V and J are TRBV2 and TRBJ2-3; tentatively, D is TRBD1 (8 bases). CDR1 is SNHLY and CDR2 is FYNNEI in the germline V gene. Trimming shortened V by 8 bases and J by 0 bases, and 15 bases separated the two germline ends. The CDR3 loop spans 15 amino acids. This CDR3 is CASGGGQASTDTQYF. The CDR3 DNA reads TGTGCCAGCGGGGGGGGACAGGCTAGCACAGATACGCAGTATTTT.

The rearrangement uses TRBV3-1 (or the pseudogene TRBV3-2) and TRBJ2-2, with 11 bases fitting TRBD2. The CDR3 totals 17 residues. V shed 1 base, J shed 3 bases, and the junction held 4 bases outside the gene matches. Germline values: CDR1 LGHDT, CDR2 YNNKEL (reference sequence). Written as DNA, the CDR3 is TGTGCCAGCAGCCAAGTACTAGCGGGAGCGGACACCGGGGAGCTGTTTTTT. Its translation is CASSQVLAGADTGELFF.

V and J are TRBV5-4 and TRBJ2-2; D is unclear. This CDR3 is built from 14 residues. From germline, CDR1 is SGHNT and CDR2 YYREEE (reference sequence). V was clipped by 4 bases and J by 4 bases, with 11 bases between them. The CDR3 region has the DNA TGTGCCAGCAGCCCTGACACACTCACCGGGGAGCTGTTTTTT. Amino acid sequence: CASSPDTLTGELFF. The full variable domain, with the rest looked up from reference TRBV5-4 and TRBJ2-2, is ETGVTQSPTHLIKTRGQQVTLRCSSQSGHNTVSWYQQALGQGPQFIFQYYREEENGRGNFPPRFSGLQFPNYSSELNVNALELDDSALYLCASSPDTLTGELFFGEGSRLTVL.

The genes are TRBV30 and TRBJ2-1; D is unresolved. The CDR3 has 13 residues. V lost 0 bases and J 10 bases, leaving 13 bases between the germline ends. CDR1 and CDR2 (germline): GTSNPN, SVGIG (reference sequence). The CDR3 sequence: CAWSVEDTSEQFF. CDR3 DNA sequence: TGTGCCTGGAGTGTAGAGGATACCTCAGAGCAGTTCTTC.

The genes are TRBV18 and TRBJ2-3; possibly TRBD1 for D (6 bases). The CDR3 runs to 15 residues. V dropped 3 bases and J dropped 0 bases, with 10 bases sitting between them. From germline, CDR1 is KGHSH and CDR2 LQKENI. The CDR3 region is CASSPMGQSTDTQYF. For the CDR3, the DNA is TGTGCCAGCTCACCCATGGGACAAAGCACAGATACGCAGTATTTT. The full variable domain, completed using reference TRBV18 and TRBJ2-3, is NAGVMQNPRHLVRRRGQEARLRCSPMKGHSHVYWYRQLPEEGLKFMVYLQKENIIDESGMPKERFSAEFPKEGPSILRIQQVVRGDSAAYFCASSPMGQSTDTQYFGPGTRLTVL.

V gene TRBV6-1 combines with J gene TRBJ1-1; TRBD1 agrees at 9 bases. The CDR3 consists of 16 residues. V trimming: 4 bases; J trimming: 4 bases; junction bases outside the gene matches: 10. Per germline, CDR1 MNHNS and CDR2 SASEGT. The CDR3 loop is CASSAKQGAHGTEAFF. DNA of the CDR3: TGTGCCAGCAGTGCAAAACAGGGGGCTCATGGCACTGAAGCTTTCTTT.

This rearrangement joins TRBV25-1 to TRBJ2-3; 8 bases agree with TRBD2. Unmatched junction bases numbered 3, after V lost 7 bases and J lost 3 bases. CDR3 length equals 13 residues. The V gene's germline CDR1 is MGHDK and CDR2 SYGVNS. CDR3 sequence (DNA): TGTGCCAGCACCGGACTAGCAACAGATACGCAGTATTTT. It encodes CASTGLATDTQYF.

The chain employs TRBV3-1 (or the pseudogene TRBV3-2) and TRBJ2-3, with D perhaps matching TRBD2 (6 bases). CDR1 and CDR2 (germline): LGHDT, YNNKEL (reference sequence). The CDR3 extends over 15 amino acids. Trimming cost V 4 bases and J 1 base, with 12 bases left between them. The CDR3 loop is CASSLSASGTDTQYF. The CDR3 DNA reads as TGTGCCAGCAGCCTTAGCGCTAGCGGCACAGATACGCAGTATTTT.

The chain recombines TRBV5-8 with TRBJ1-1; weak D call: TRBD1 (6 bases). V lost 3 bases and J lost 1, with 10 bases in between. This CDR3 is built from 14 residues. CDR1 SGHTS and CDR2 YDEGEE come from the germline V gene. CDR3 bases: TGTGCCAGCAGCTGGGGACACCCGAACACTGAAGCTTTCTTT. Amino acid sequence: CASSWGHPNTEAFF. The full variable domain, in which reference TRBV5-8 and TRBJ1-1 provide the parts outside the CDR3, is EAGVTQSPTHLIKTRGQQATLRCSPISGHTSVYWYQQALGLGLQFLLWYDEGEERNRGNFPPRFSGRQFPNYSSELNVNALELEDSALYLCASSWGHPNTEAFFGQGTRLTVV.

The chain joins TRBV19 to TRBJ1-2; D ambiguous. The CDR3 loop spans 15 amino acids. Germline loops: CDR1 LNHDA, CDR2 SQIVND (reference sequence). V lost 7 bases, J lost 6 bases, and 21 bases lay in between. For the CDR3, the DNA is TGTGCCAGTAATTCTCAGGTCGGAACCCGCCATGGCTACACCTTC. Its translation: CASNSQVGTRHGYTF.

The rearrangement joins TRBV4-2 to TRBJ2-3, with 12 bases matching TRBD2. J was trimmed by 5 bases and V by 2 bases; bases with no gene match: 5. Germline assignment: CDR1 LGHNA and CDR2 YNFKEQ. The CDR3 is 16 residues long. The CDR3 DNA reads TGTGCCAGCAGCCAAAGACTAGCGGGAGTGGTAGATACGCAGTATTTT. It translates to CASSQRLAGVVDTQYF.

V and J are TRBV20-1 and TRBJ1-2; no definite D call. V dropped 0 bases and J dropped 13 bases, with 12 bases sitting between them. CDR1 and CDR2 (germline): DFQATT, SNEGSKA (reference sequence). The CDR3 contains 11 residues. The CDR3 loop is CSAREETASTF. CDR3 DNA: TGCAGTGCTAGAGAGGAGACTGCCTCCACCTTC.